Shown below are 23 T cell receptor beta chains from a single sample sequenced in a study of T cell responses to AZD1222 COVID-19 vaccine. Profiling relied on immunoSEQ multiplex PCR, and the TCRdb table lists in-frame clones only, not all of them. Among 110,000 to 150,000 clones listed, approximately 85% were seen once. The sample in question was peripheral blood, obtained on day 0 of AZD1222 vaccination. The receptor set was obtained from an adult in good health.

V and J are TRBV5-4 and TRBJ2-7; perhaps TRBD1 as D (7 bases). The germline V gene has CDR1 SGHNT and CDR2 YYREEE (reference sequence). V was trimmed by 4 bases and J by 9 bases, leaving 20 bases between them. CDR3 size: 14 residues. CDR3 region: CASSLAGQSTGQYF. DNA for the CDR3: TGTGCCAGCAGCCTTGCGGGACAGTCCACGGGGCAGTACTTC.

J is TRBJ1-5 and V is TRBV27, with D perhaps TRBD1 (5 bases). The CDR3 extends over 14 amino acids. V lost 8 bases to trimming and J lost 11 bases, with 22 bases between them. CDR1 and CDR2 from the germline V gene are MNHEY and SMNVEV (reference sequence). The CDR3 bases are TGTGCCAGCCGAGTCACAGGTGTAGCAATGGCCCAGCATTTT. Translating it yields CASRVTGVAMAQHF.

The chain couples TRBV5-1 to TRBJ2-7; no firm D call. The ends were cut back, 0 bases at V and 2 bases at J, with 21 bases in the middle. CDR3 length: 18 residues. Germline CDR1 reads SGHRS; CDR2 reads YFSETQ. CDR3 protein: CASSLGAIDEVGTYEQYF. The CDR3, as DNA: TGCGCCAGCAGCTTGGGGGCCATTGACGAGGTCGGAACCTACGAGCAGTACTTC. The full variable domain, with the rest looked up from reference TRBV5-1 and TRBJ2-7, is KAGVTQTPRYLIKTRGQQVTLSCSPISGHRSVSWYQQTPGQGLQFLFEYFSETQRNKGNFPGRFSGRQFSNSRSEMNVSTLELGDSALYLCASSLGAIDEVGTYEQYFGPGTRLTVT.

V and J are TRBV19 and TRBJ2-4; maybe TRBD2 (6 bases). The CDR3 is 21 amino acids. Trimming cost V 2 bases and J 1 base, with 27 bases left between them. Germline CDR1 LNHDA, CDR2 SQIVND (reference sequence). The CDR3 sequence: CASSITGPWDLIGGAKNIQYF. In DNA, the CDR3 is TGTGCCAGTAGTATAACAGGCCCCTGGGACTTAATCGGCGGGGCCAAAAACATTCAGTACTTC.

The CDR3 loop is CASSEDFPYEQYF. The CDR3 region has the DNA TGTGCCAGCAGTGAGGATTTCCCCTACGAGCAGTACTTC. This chain joins TRBV6-4 and TRBJ2-7; D call uncertain. V was cut by 3 bases and J by 2 bases, with 8 bases left in between. CDR3 length equals 13 residues. The germline CDR1 and CDR2 sequences are MRHNA and SNTAGT.

The J gene is TRBJ1-3, the V gene TRBV4-1; the D is unclear. Between the trimmed V and J ends, which lost 5 bases and 0 bases, there was a span of 11 bases. Germline values: CDR1 MGHRA, CDR2 YSYEKL. The CDR3 has 15 amino acids. The CDR3 is CASSSQQSSGNTIYF. The CDR3, as DNA: TGCGCCAGCAGCTCCCAACAGAGCTCTGGAAACACCATATATTTT.

The chain joins TRBV25-1 to TRBJ1-4; D is possibly TRBD1 (6 bases). The germline V gene encodes CDR1 MGHDK and CDR2 SYGVNS. The CDR3 consists of 14 residues. Trimming took 4 bases from V and 4 from J, leaving 10 bases between them. The CDR3 reads CASSAGALNEKLFF. The CDR3 DNA is TGTGCCAGCAGTGCAGGGGCTCTTAATGAAAAACTGTTTTTT.

This clone was observed a single time. This sequence joins TRBV7-9 and TRBJ2-7, with D maybe TRBD1 (5 bases). V shed 7 bases and J shed 6 bases, with 10 bases lying between them. This CDR3 is 11 amino acids long. The V gene's germline CDR1 is SEHNR and CDR2 FQNEAQ (reference sequence). The CDR3 bases are TGTGCCAGCATGCTAAGGGGCGAGCAGTACTTC. Amino acids: CASMLRGEQYF.

The chain combines TRBV7-9 with TRBJ2-3; D is unclear. Trimming shortened V by 2 bases and J by 5 bases, and 14 bases separated the two germline ends. CDR3 length: 15 amino acids. Germline V CDR1 and CDR2: SEHNR, FQNEAQ (reference sequence). The CDR3 reads CASSLSAQAVDTQYF. The CDR3 nucleotides are TGTGCCAGCAGCTTATCGGCGCAGGCCGTAGATACGCAGTATTTT.

V gene TRBV11-3 combines with J gene TRBJ1-1, with D possibly TRBD1 on 6 matching bases. This CDR3 has 14 amino acids. The ends were cut back, 4 bases at V and 7 bases at J, with 16 bases in the middle. The germline V gene has CDR1 SGHNT and CDR2 YENEEA. The CDR3 nucleotides are TGTGCCAGCAGCTGGCACAGGGCGGTAGGTGAAGCTTTCTTT. This sequence encodes CASSWHRAVGEAFF. Full variable domain (missing parts from reference TRBV11-3 and TRBJ1-1): EAGVVQSPRYKIIEKKQPVAFWCNPISGHNTLYWYLQNLGQGPELLIRYENEEAVDDSQLPKDRFSAERLKGVDSTLKIQPAELGDSAVYLCASSWHRAVGEAFFGQGTRLTVV.

This rearrangement joins TRBV21-1 to TRBJ2-7; the table assigns TRBD2, which was not confirmed against the DNA. TRBV21-1 counts as a pseudogene. The CDR3 spans 12 residues. CDR3 nucleotide sequence: TGCCCCCAAAACGGGTCACACTACGAGCAGTACTTC. It is translated as CPQNGSHYEQYF.

This sequence joins TRBV13 and TRBJ2-5; weak D call: TRBD1 (6 bases). V lost 1 base and J 5 bases, leaving 11 bases between the germline ends. This CDR3 is built from 14 residues. The germline V gene has CDR1 PRHDT and CDR2 FYEKMQ (reference sequence). The CDR3 region has the DNA TGTGCCAGCAGCTTAGACAGGGCTGCGGAGACCCAGTACTTC. It encodes CASSLDRAAETQYF.

The rearrangement uses TRBV21-1 and TRBJ1-2. TRBV21-1 is a known pseudogene. The CDR3 loop spans 18 amino acids. CDR3 protein: CASSKALRTVDWAYGYTF. In nucleotides, the CDR3 is TGTGCCAGCAGCAAAGCGCTTAGAACGGTTGACTGGGCCTATGGCTACACCTTC.

This chain uses TRBV30 with TRBJ2-5, with unresolved D. The germline V gene encodes CDR1 GTSNPN and CDR2 SVGIG (reference sequence). The CDR3 is 12 amino acids. V dropped 1 base and J dropped 4 bases, with 7 bases sitting between them. The CDR3 loop reads CAWSAVGETQYF. Here the CDR3 DNA reads TGTGCCTGGAGTGCGGTAGGAGAGACCCAGTACTTC.

J is TRBJ1-4 and V is TRBV18; D uncertain. V was cut by 2 bases and J by 0 bases, with 10 bases left in between. Germline V lookup: CDR1 KGHSH, CDR2 LQKENI. The CDR3 has 16 residues. The CDR3: CASSPGQAATNEKLFF. The CDR3 DNA reads TGTGCCAGCTCACCAGGGCAGGCCGCAACTAATGAAAAACTGTTTTTT.

The rearrangement links TRBV3-1 (or the pseudogene TRBV3-2) to TRBJ2-7, with a weak D call TRBD1 (5 bases). Germline CDR1 is LGHDT and CDR2 is YNNKEL (reference sequence). Trimming took off 6 bases at V and 1 base at J, with 7 bases between the two ends. The CDR3 loop spans 12 amino acids. The CDR3 DNA reads as TGTGCCAGCAGGGACAATTCCTACGAGCAGTACTTC. This gives the protein CASRDNSYEQYF.

Only a few counts were recorded for this clone. Here the CDR3 reads CSASGQGDRIYEQYF. As DNA, the CDR3 is TGCAGTGCTAGTGGGCAAGGGGACAGGATCTACGAGCAGTACTTC. The gene calls are TRBV20-1 and TRBJ2-7; 8 nucleotides align to TRBD1. The V and J ends lost 3 bases and 3 bases, in that order; junction bases with no gene match: 10. CDR3 length: 15 amino acids. Germline V gene data show CDR1 as DFQATT and CDR2 as SNEGSKA (reference sequence).

This chain links TRBV29-1 with TRBJ1-1; D gene uncertain. V was trimmed by 3 bases and J by 11 bases, leaving 16 bases between them. Germline V gene sequence: CDR1 SQVTM, CDR2 ANQGSEA. The CDR3 length is 12 residues. The CDR3 here is CSVDLVRELAFF. The CDR3, as DNA: TGCAGCGTTGATCTTGTACGGGAATTGGCTTTCTTT.

J is TRBJ1-1 and V is TRBV7-7; no reliable D call. This CDR3 has 13 amino acids. Germline V lookup: CDR1 SSHAT, CDR2 FNYEAQ (reference sequence). The V and J ends lost 4 bases and 0 bases respectively, with 6 bases between them. The CDR3 coding sequence is TGTGCCAGCAGCTGGCAGGTGAACACTGAAGCTTTCTTT. This encodes CASSWQVNTEAFF. Full variable domain (remainder filled in from reference TRBV7-7 and TRBJ1-1): GAGVSQSPRYKVTKRGQDVTLRCDPISSHATLYWYQQALGQGPEFLTYFNYEAQPDKSGLPSDRFSAERPEGSISTLTIQRTEQRDSAMYRCASSWQVNTEAFFGQGTRLTVV.

This rearrangement joins TRBV27 to TRBJ1-6; D uncertain. Looked up from germline, CDR1 is MNHEY and CDR2 is SMNVEV (reference sequence). The CDR3 length is 15 residues. The ends were cut back, 6 bases at V and 9 bases at J, with 18 bases in the middle. In nucleotides, the CDR3 is TGTGCCAGCAGGCCCCTTCTGGGGTCTGGTTCACCCCTCCACTTT. It codes for CASRPLLGSGSPLHF.

The chain has TRBV1 and TRBJ2-7. TRBV1 is an annotated pseudogene. The CDR3 runs to 16 residues. Here the CDR3 reads CTSSQESAKVPYEQYF. CDR3 DNA sequence: TGCACCAGCAGCCAAGAGTCGGCGAAGGTCCCCTACGAGCAGTACTTC.

The chain uses TRBV5-1 and TRBJ2-3, with D hard to call. The CDR3 totals 14 residues. V lost 1 base and J lost 4, with 10 bases in between. In germline, CDR1 is SGHRS, CDR2 YFSETQ. The CDR3 is CASSLSVFPDTQYF. The CDR3 region has the DNA TGCGCCAGCAGCTTGTCGGTTTTTCCAGATACGCAGTATTTT.

CDR3 loop: CASSLDSGKLFF. The CDR3 DNA reads as TGTGCCAGCAGCTTAGACAGTGGAAAACTGTTTTTT. The gene calls are TRBV7-9 and TRBJ1-4; D unresolved. V was cut by 1 base and J by 10 bases, with 7 bases left in between. This CDR3 spans 12 amino acids. Germline V gene data show CDR1 as SEHNR and CDR2 as FQNEAQ (reference sequence). Looking up the rest from reference TRBV7-9 and TRBJ1-4 gives the full variable domain: DTGVSQNPRHKITKRGQNVTFRCDPISEHNRLYWYRQTLGQGPEFLTYFQNEAQLEKSRLLSDRFSAERPKGSFSTLEIQRTEQGDSAMYLCASSLDSGKLFFGSGTQLSVL.